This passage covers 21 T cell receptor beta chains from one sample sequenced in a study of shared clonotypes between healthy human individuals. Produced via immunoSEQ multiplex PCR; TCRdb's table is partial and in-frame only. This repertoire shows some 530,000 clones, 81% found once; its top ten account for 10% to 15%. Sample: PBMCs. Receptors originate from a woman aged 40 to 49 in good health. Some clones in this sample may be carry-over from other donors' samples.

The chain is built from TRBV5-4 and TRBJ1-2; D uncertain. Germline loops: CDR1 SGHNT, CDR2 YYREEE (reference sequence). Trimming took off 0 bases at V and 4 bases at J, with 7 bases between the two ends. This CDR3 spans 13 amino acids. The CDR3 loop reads CASSLAGTYGYTF. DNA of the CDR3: TGTGCCAGCAGCTTGGCAGGAACCTATGGCTACACCTTC.

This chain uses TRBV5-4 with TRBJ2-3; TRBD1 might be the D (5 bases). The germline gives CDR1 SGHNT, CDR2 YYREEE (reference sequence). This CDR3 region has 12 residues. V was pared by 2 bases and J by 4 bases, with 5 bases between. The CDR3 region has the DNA TGTGCCAGCAGCTTAGGGGCAGATACGCAGTATTTT. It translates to CASSLGADTQYF.

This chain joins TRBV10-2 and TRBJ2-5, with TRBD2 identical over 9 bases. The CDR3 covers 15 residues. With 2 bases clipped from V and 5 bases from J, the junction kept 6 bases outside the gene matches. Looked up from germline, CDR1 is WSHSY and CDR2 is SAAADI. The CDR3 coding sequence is TGCGCCAGCAGTGAGGATAGCGGGAGAGGCGAGACCCAGTACTTC. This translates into CASSEDSGRGETQYF.

CDR3 DNA sequence: TGTGCCAGTAGTAGACAGGGAATGAACACTGAAGCTTTCTTT. As protein: CASSRQGMNTEAFF. The chain joins TRBV19 to TRBJ1-1; 7 bases match TRBD1. CDR3 length: 14 amino acids. V was pared by 4 bases and J by 0 bases, with 2 bases of the junction left unmatched. Germline CDR1 LNHDA, CDR2 SQIVND (reference sequence).

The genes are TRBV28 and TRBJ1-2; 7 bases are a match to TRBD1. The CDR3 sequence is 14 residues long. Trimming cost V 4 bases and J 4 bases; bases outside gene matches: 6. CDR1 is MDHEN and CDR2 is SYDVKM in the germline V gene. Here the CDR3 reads CASSWNRGGYGYTF. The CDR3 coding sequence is TGTGCCAGCAGTTGGAACAGGGGTGGCTATGGCTACACCTTC.

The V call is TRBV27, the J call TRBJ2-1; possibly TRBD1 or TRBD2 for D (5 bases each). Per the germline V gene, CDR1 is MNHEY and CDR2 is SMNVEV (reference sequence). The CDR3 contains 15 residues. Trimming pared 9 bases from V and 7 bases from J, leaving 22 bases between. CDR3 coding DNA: TGTGCCAGGTCACTCCGGGGCCCCGAACCGAATGAGCAGTTCTTC. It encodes CARSLRGPEPNEQFF.

CDR3 protein: CAISVGPNDVGELFF. CDR3 sequence (DNA): TGTGCCATCAGTGTCGGACCCAACGATGTCGGGGAGCTGTTTTTT. J is TRBJ2-2 and V is TRBV10-3; D not certain. The CDR3 length is 15 residues. V was shortened by 4 bases and J by 7 bases, with 16 bases between the two germline ends. Germline CDR1 ENHRY, CDR2 SYGVKD.

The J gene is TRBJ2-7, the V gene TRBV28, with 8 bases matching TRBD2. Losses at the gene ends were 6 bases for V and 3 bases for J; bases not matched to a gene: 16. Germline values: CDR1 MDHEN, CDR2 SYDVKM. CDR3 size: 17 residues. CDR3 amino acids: CASRGYQGVGGGYEQYF. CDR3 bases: TGTGCCAGCAGGGGTTATCAGGGAGTCGGGGGGGGCTACGAGCAGTACTTC.

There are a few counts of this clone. The CDR3 coding sequence is TGTGCCAGCAGTTTAGTGTCCACTAACTATGGCTACACCTTC. This translates into CASSLVSTNYGYTF. The chain employs TRBV28 and TRBJ1-2; D remains unclear. The CDR3 consists of 14 residues. Germline lookup yields CDR1 MDHEN and CDR2 SYDVKM. Trimming cost V 2 bases and J 0 bases, with 7 bases left between them.

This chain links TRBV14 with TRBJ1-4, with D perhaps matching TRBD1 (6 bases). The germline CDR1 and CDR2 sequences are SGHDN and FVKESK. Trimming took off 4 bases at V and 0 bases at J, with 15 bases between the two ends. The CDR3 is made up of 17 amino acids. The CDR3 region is CASSRQGPRATNEKLFF. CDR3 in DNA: TGTGCCAGCAGCCGTCAGGGGCCCCGAGCAACTAATGAAAAACTGTTTTTT. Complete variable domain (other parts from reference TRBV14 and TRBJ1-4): EAGVTQFPSHSVIEKGQTVTLRCDPISGHDNLYWYRRVMGKEIKFLLHFVKESKQDESGMPNNRFLAERTGGTYSTLKVQPAELEDSGVYFCASSRQGPRATNEKLFFGSGTQLSVL.

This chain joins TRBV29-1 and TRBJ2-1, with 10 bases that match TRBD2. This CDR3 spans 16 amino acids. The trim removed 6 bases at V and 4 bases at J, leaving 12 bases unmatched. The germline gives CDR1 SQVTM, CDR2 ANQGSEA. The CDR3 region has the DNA TGCAGCGTCCCCAGGGAAGGGACTAGCGATTACAATGAGCAGTTCTTC. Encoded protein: CSVPREGTSDYNEQFF.

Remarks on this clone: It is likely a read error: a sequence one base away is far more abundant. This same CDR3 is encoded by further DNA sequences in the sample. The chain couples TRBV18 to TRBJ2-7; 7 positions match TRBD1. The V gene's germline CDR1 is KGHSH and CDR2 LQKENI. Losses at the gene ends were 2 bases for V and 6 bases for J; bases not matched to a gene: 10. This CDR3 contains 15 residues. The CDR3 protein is CASSPSGTAVFEQYF. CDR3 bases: TGTGCCAGCTCACCAAGTGGGACAGCAGTATTCGAGCAGTACTTC.

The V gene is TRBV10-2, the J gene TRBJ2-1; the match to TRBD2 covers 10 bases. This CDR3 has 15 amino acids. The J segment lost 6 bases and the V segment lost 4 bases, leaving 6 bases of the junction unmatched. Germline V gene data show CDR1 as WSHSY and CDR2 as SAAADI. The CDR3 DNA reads TGCGCCAGCAGTGCGTCTAGCGGGAGTATCAATGAGCAGTTCTTC. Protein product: CASSASSGSINEQFF.

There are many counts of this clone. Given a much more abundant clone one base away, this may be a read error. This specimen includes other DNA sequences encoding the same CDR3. The DNA for the CDR3 is TGTGCCAGCAGTTACTCCCCCTACGAGCAGTACTTC. Its translation is CASSYSPYEQYF. The J gene is TRBJ2-7, the V gene TRBV6-5, with D uncertain. This CDR3 region has 12 residues. Germline CDR1 is MNHEY and CDR2 is SVGAGI. V was cut by 0 bases and J by 2 bases, with 2 bases left in between.

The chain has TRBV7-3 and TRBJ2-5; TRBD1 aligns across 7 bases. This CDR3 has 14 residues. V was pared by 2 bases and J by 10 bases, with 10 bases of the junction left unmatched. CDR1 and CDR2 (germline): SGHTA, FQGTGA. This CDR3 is CASSLARAQGDQYF. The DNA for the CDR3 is TGTGCCAGCAGCTTAGCTCGCGCCCAGGGGGACCAGTACTTC.

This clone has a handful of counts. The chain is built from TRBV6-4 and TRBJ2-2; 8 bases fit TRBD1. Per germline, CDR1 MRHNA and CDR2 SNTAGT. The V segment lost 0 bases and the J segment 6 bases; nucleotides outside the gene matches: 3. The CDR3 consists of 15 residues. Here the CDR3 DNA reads TGTGCCAGCAGTGACTCCCAGGGGGCCCCCGGGGAGCTGTTTTTT. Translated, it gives CASSDSQGAPGELFF.

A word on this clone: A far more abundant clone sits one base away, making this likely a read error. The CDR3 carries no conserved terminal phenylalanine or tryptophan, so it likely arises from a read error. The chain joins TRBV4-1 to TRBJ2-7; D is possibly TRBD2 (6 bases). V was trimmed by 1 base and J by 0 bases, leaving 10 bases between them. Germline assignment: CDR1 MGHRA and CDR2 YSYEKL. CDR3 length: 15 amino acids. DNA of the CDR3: TGCGCCAGCAGCCAAGGTCACGGGAGCTCCTACGAGCAGTACCTC. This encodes CASSQGHGSSYEQYL.

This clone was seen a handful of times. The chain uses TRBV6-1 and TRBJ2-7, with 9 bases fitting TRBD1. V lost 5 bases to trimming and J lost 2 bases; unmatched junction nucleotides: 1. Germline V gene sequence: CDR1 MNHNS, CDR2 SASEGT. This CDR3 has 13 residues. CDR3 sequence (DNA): TGTGCCAGCAGTAACAGGGGGCCCTACGAGCAGTACTTC. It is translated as CASSNRGPYEQYF.

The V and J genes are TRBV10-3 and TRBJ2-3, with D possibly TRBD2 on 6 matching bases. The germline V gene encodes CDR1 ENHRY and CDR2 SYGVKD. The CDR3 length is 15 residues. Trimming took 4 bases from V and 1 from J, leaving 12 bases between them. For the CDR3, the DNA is TGTGCCATCAGTGGGGGAGGCAGGCGCACAGATACGCAGTATTTT. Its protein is CAISGGGRRTDTQYF.

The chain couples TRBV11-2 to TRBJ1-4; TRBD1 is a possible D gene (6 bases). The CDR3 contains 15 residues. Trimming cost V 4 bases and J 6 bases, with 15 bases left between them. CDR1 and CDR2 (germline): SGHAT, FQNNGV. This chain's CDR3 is CASSSGQRIYEKLFF. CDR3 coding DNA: TGTGCCAGCAGCTCAGGACAGAGGATTTATGAAAAACTGTTTTTT.

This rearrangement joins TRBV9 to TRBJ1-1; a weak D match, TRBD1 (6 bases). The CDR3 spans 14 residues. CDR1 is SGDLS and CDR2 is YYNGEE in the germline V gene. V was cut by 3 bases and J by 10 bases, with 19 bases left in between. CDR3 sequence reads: CASSAGDRSAAAFF. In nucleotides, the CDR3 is TGTGCCAGCAGCGCAGGCGACAGGTCGGCCGCAGCTTTCTTT.